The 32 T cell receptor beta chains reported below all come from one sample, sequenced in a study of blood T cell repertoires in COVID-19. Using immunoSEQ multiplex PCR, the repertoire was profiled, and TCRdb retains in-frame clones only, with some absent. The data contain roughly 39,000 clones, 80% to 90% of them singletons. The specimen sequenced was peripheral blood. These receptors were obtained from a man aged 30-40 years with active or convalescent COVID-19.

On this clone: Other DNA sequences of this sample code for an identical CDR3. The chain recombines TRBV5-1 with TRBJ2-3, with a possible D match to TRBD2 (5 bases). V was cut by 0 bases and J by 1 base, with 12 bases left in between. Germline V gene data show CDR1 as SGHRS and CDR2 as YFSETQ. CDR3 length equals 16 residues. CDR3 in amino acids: CASSLAALAGTDTQYF. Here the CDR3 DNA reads TGCGCCAGCAGCTTGGCCGCCCTAGCTGGCACAGATACGCAGTATTTT. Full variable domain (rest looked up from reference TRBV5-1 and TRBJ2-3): KAGVTQTPRYLIKTRGQQVTLSCSPISGHRSVSWYQQTPGQGLQFLFEYFSETQRNKGNFPGRFSGRQFSNSRSEMNVSTLELGDSALYLCASSLAALAGTDTQYFGPGTRLTVL.

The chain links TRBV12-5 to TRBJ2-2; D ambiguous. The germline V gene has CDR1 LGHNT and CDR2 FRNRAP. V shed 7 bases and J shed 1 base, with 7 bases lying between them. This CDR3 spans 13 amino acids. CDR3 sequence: CASATGNTGELFF. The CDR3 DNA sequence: TGTGCTAGTGCCACGGGGAACACCGGGGAGCTGTTTTTT.

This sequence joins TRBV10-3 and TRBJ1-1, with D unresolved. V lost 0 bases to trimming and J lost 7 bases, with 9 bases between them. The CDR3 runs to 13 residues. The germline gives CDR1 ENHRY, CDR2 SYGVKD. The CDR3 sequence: CAISESPGYEAFF. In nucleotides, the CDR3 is TGTGCCATCAGTGAGTCACCGGGATATGAAGCTTTCTTT.

The chain's CDR3 is CASSLTSSYNEQFF. The CDR3 coding sequence is TGTGCCAGCAGCTTAACTAGCTCCTACAATGAGCAGTTCTTC. The chain is built from TRBV7-3 and TRBJ2-1, with no clear D. CDR1 and CDR2 (germline): SGHTA, FQGTGA. V shed 0 bases and J shed 0 bases, with 3 bases lying between them. This CDR3 region has 14 residues.

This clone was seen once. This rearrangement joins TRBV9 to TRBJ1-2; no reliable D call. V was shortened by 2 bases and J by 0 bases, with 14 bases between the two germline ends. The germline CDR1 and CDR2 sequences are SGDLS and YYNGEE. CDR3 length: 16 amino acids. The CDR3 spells CASSVGRTVANYGYTF. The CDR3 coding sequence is TGTGCCAGCAGCGTTGGGAGAACGGTGGCTAACTATGGCTACACCTTC.

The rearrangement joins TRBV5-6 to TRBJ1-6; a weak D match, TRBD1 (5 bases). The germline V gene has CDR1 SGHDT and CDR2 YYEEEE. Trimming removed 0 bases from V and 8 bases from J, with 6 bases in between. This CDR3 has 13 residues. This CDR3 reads CASSLGRDSPLHF. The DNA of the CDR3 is TGTGCCAGCAGCTTGGGCAGGGATTCACCCCTCCACTTT.

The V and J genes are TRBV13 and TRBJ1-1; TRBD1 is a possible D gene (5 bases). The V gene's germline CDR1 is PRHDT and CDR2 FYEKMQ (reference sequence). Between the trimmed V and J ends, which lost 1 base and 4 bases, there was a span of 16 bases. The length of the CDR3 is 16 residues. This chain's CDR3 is CASSLAVAGMITEAFF. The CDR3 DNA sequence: TGTGCCAGCAGCTTAGCAGTCGCAGGGATGATCACTGAAGCTTTCTTT.

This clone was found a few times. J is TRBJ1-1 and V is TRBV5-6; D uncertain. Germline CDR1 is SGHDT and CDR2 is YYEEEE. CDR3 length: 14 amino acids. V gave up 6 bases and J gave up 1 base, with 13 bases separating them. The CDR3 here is CASTPPGRNTEAFF. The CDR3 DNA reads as TGTGCCAGCACCCCCCCGGGGAGGAACACTGAAGCTTTCTTT.

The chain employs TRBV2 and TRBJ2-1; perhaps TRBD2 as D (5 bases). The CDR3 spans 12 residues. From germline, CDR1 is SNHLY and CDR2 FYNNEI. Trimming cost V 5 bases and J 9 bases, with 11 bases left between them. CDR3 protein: CASSRSSPEQFF. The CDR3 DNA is TGTGCCAGCAGTCGGTCTAGCCCTGAGCAGTTCTTC.

The CDR3 loop reads CASTTLEAASNEKLFF. CDR3 DNA sequence: TGTGCCAGTACCACGCTAGAGGCAGCCAGTAATGAAAAACTGTTTTTT. The chain uses TRBV19 and TRBJ1-4; D not resolved. V gave up 7 bases and J gave up 4 bases, with 19 bases separating them. The CDR3 has 16 residues. In germline, CDR1 is LNHDA, CDR2 SQIVND (reference sequence).

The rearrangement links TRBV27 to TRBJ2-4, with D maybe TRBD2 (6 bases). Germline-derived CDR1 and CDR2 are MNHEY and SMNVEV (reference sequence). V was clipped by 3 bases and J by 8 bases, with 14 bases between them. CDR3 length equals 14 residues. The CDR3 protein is CASSFDGRGDIQYF. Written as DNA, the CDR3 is TGTGCCAGCAGTTTCGACGGGAGAGGGGACATTCAGTACTTC.

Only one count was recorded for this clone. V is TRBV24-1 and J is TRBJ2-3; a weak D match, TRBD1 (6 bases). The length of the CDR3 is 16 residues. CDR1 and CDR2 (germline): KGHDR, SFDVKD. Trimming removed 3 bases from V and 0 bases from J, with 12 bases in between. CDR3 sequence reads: CATSDTGQPSTDTQYF. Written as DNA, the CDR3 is TGTGCCACCAGTGATACAGGACAGCCTAGCACAGATACGCAGTATTTT.

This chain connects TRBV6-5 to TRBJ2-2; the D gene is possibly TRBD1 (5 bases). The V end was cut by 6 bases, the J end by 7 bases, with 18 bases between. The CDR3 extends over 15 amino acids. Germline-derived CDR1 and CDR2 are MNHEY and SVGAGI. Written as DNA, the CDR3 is TGTGCCAGCAGCTACCGACGCAGGGCCAACGGGGAGCTGTTTTTT. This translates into CASSYRRRANGELFF.

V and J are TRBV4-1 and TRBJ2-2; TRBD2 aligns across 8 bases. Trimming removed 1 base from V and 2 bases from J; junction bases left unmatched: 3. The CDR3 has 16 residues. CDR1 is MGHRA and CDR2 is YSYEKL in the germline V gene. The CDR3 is CASSQGTSGNTGELFF. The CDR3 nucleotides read TGCGCCAGCAGCCAAGGAACTAGCGGTAACACCGGGGAGCTGTTTTTT.

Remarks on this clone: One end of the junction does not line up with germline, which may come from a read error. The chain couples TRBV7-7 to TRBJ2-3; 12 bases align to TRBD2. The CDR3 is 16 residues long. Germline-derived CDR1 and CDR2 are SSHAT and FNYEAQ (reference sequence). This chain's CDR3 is CASSLLAGGPRDTQYF. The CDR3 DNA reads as TGTGCTAGCAGCCTCCTAGCGGGAGGGCCACGGGATACGCAGTATTTT.

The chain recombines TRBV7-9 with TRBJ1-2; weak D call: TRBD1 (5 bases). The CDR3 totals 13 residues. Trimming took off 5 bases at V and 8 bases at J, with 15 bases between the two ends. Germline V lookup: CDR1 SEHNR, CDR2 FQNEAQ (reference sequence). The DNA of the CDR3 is TGTGCCAGCAGCCCCGGCGGCAGGGAAGGCTACACCTTC. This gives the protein CASSPGGREGYTF.

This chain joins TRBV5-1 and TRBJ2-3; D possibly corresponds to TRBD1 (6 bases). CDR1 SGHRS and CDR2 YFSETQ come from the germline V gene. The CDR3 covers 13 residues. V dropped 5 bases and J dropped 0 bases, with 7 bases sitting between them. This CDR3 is CASRTGSTDTQYF. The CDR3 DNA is TGCGCCAGCAGGACAGGTAGCACAGATACGCAGTATTTT. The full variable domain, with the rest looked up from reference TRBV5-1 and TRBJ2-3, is KAGVTQTPRYLIKTRGQQVTLSCSPISGHRSVSWYQQTPGQGLQFLFEYFSETQRNKGNFPGRFSGRQFSNSRSEMNVSTLELGDSALYLCASRTGSTDTQYFGPGTRLTVL.

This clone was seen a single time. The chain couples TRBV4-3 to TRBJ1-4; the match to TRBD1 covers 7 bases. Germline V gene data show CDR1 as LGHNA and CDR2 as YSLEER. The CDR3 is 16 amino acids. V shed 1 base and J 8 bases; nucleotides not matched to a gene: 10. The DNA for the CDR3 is TGCGCCAGCAGCCAAGGCACAGGGGTATTTTACGAAAAACTGTTTTTT. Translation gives CASSQGTGVFYEKLFF.

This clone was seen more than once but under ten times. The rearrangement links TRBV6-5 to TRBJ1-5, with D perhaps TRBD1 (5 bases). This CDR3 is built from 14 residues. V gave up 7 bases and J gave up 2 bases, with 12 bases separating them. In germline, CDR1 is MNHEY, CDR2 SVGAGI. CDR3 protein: CASKEGRGNQPQHF. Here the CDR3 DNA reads TGTGCCAGCAAGGAGGGCAGGGGCAATCAGCCCCAGCATTTT.

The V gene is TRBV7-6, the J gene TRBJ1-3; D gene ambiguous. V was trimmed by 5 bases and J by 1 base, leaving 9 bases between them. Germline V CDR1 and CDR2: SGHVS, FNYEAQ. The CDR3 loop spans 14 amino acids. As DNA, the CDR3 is TGTGCCAGCAGCAGAGAGGGTTCTGGAAACACCATATATTTT. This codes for CASSREGSGNTIYF.

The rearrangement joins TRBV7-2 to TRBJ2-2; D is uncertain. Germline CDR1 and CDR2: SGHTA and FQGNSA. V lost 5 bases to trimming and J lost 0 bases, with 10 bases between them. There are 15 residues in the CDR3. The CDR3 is CASSPVRTNTGELFF. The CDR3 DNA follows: TGTGCCAGCAGCCCCGTGCGAACGAACACCGGGGAGCTGTTTTTT.

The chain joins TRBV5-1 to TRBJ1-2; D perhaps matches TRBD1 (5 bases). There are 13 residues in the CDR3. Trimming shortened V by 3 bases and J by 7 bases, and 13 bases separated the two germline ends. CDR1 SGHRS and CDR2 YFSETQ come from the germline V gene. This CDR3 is CASSSGSLGGYTF. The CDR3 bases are TGCGCCAGCAGCTCAGGGTCCCTGGGTGGCTACACCTTC.

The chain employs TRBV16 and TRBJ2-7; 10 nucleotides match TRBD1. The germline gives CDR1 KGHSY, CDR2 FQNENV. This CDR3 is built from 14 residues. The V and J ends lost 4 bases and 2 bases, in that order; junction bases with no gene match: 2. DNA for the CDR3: TGTGCCAGCAGCCGGGACAGGGGCCCCTACGAGCAGTACTTC. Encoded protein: CASSRDRGPYEQYF.

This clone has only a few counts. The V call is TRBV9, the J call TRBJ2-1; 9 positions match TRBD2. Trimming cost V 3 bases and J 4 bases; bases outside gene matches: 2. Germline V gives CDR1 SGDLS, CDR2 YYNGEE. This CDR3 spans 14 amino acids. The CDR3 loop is CASSGSGSYNEQFF. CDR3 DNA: TGTGCCAGCAGCGGTAGCGGGAGTTACAATGAGCAGTTCTTC.

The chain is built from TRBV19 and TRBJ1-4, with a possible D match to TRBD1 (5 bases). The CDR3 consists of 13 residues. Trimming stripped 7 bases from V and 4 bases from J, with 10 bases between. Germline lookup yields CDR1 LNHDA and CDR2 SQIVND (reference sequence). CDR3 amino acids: CASNLGRNEKLFF. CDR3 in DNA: TGTGCCAGTAACCTGGGGCGTAATGAAAAACTGTTTTTT.

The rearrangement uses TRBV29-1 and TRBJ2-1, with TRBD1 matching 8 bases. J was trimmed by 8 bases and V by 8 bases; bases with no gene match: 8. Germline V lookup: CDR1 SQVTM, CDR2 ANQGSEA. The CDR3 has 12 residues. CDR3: CSTRTGQDEQFF. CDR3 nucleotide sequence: TGCAGCACCCGGACAGGGCAGGATGAGCAGTTCTTC.

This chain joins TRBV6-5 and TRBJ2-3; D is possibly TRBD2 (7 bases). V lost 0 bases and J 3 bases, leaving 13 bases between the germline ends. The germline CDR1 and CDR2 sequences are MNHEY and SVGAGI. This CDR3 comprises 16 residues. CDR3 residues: CASSYSTGGQTDTQYF. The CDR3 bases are TGTGCCAGCAGTTACTCGACCGGGGGGCAAACAGATACGCAGTATTTT.

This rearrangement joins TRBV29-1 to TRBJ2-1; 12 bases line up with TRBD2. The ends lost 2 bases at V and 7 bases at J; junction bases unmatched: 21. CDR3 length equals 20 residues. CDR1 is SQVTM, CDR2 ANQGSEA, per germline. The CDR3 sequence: CSVEYLTLAGGPRVVNEQFF. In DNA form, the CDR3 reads TGCAGCGTTGAATACTTAACCCTAGCGGGAGGGCCAAGAGTGGTAAATGAGCAGTTCTTC.

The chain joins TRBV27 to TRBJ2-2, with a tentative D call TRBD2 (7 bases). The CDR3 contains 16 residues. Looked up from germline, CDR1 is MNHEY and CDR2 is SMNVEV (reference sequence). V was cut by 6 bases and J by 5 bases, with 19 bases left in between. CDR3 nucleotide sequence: TGTGCCAGCAGAACGAACTTACAGGGAGGGACCGGGGAGCTGTTTTTT. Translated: CASRTNLQGGTGELFF.

The CDR3 coding sequence is TGTGCCAGCAGCCCCTCCGGGGTCAATGAGCAGTTCTTC. Translated: CASSPSGVNEQFF. The chain joins TRBV7-9 to TRBJ2-1; D perhaps matches TRBD2 (5 bases). CDR1 and CDR2 from the germline V gene are SEHNR and FQNEAQ (reference sequence). V was pared by 5 bases and J by 6 bases, with 11 bases between. This CDR3 is built from 13 residues.

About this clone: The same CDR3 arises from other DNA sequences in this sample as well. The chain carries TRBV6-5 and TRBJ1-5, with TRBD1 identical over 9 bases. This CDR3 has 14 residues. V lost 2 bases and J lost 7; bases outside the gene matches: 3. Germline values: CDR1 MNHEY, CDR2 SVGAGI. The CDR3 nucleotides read TGTGCCAGCAGTTACACAGGACAGGGGCAGCCCCAGCATTTT. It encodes CASSYTGQGQPQHF.

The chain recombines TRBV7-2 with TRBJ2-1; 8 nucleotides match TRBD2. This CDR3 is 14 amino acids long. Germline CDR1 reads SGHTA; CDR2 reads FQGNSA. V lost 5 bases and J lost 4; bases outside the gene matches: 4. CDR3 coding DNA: TGTGCCAGCAGCCCGGGACTAGTTTACAATGAGCAGTTCTTC. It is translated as CASSPGLVYNEQFF.